These T cell receptor beta chains were read from a single sample in a study of blood T cell repertoires in COVID-19. The repertoire was sequenced with immunoSEQ multiplex PCR; TCRdb's copy has only in-frame clones and lacks some. The top ten hold approximately 3.1% of the sample, which has a few hundred thousand clones, about 90% seen once. Sample: PBMCs or T cells enriched from blood (not recorded which). All receptors derive from a woman aged 25 to 39 who had recovered from COVID-19. Each CDR3 is given with its conserved first and last residue. Each record gives: V gene, clone size, D gene, J gene, CDR3 DNA, CDR3 protein. The D gene is left open where the match is weak. Clone size, where shown, is once, few, many, or a class for clones that have expanded.

TRBV9	NA	NA	TRBJ1-1	TGTGCCAGCAGCGTAGACGAGGGGAGGGCTTTCTTT	CASSVDEGRAFF
TRBV10-2	NA	TRBD2	TRBJ2-7	TGCGCCAGCAGTACCGGAGCGGGAGATTTTTCCTACGAGCAGTACTTC	CASSTGAGDFSYEQYF
TRBV19	NA	TRBD2	TRBJ2-1	TGTGCCAGTAGTATCGGGGTCGGGGGGGCATTCAATGAGCAGTTCTTC	CASSIGVGGAFNEQFF
TRBV4-1	NA	NA	TRBJ1-2	TGCGCCAGCAGCCAAGATGCCGAGACGGCGGGCACCTTC	CASSQDAETAGTF
TRBV5-1	NA	NA	TRBJ2-3	TGCGCCAGCAGACCGGGGATAGCGGTATCGGATACGCAGTATTTT	CASRPGIAVSDTQYF
TRBV7-3	NA	NA	TRBJ1-2	TGTGCCAGCAGCTCTGAAAGGACGGACTACTATGGCTACACCTTC	CASSSERTDYYGYTF
TRBV7-2	NA	TRBD2	TRBJ2-3	TGTGCCAGCAGGCACCCGGGACTAGAAACAGATACGCAGTATTTT	CASRHPGLETDTQYF
TRBV19	NA	NA	TRBJ1-1	TGTGCCAGTAGTATGACGGGGGAAGCTTTCTTT	CASSMTGEAFF
TRBV18	NA	NA	TRBJ1-5	TGTGCCAGCTCACCACTCCCTGTGGGCCTTATCGATAATCAGCCCCAGCATTTT	CASSPLPVGLIDNQPQHF
TRBV2	NA	NA	TRBJ1-6	TGTGCCAGCAGTGTCGAACAGGGATATTCACCCCTCCACTTT	CASSVEQGYSPLHF
TRBV5-1	once	TRBD1	TRBJ2-3	TGCGCCAGCAGATTCGACAGGGGGCTCACAGATACGCAGTATTTT	CASRFDRGLTDTQYF
TRBV5-8	NA	TRBD2	TRBJ2-5	TGTGCCAGCAGCCGGGGACTAGCGGGAGATGAGACCCAGTACTTC	CASSRGLAGDETQYF
TRBV2	NA	TRBD1	TRBJ1-2	TGTGCCATCCCAATTAGGGAGACAGGGCCCGCTAACTATGGCTACACCTTC	CAIPIRETGPANYGYTF
TRBV5-5	NA	TRBD2	TRBJ2-1	TGTGCCAGCAGCCTAAGGACTAGCGAGAACAATGAGCAGTTCTTC	CASSLRTSENNEQFF
TRBV5-8	NA	TRBD1	TRBJ1-2	TGTGCCAGCAGCCACCTCTGGGACAGGGACTATGGCTACACCTTC	CASSHLWDRDYGYTF
TRBV29-1	NA	TRBD1	TRBJ2-2	TGCAGCGTTCTAGAAACAGGGGTGTACACCGGGGAGCTGTTTTTT	CSVLETGVYTGELFF
TRBV9	NA	TRBD1	TRBJ1-5	TGTGCCAGCAGCGCGGAAGGGGGCGGGAGCAATCAGCCCCAGCATTTT	CASSAEGGGSNQPQHF
TRBV6-5	NA	NA	TRBJ2-5	TGTGCCAGCAGTAGGGCAGGGGATCAAGAGACCCAGTACTTC	CASSRAGDQETQYF
TRBV28	few	NA	TRBJ1-6	TGTGCCAGCAGTTTACGCGCCGGGATGAATTCACCCCTCCACTTT	CASSLRAGMNSPLHF
TRBV7-6	NA	TRBD1	TRBJ1-2	TGTGCCAGCAGCTTGGGGACAGGGGAGGGCTATGGCTACACCTTC	CASSLGTGEGYGYTF
TRBV4-2	NA	NA	TRBJ1-3	TGTGCCAGCAGCCAAGATTCTGACAGCAGCTCTGGAAACACCATATATTTT	CASSQDSDSSSGNTIYF
TRBV28	once	TRBD2	TRBJ2-1	TGTGCCAGCGGGCCCGGGAGGGCCTACAATGAGCAGTTCTTC	CASGPGRAYNEQFF
TRBV9	NA	NA	TRBJ1-2	TGTGCCAGCAGCGAGCAGGGTGATGGCTACACCTTC	CASSEQGDGYTF